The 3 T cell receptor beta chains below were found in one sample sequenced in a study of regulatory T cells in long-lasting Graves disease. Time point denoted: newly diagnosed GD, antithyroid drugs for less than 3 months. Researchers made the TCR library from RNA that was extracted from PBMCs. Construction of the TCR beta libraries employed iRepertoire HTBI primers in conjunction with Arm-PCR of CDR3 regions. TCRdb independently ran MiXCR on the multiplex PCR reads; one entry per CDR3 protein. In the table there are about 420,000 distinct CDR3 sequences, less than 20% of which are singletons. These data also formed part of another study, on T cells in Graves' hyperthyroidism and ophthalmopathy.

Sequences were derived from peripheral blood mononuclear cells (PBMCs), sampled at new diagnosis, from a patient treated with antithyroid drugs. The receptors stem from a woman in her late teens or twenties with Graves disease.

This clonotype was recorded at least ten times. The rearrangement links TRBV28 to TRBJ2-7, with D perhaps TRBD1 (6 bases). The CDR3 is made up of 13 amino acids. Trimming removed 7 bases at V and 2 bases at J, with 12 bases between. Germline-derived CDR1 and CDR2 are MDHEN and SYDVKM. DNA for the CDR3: TGTGCCAGCATCTCGGGACAAACCTACGAGCAGTACTTC. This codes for CASISGQTYEQYF.

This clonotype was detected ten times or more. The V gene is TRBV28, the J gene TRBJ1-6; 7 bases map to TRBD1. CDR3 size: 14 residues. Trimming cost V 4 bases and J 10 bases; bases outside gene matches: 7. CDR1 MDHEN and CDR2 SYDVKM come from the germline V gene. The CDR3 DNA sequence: TGTGCCAGCAGTTCTAGGGGGCAAGGCTCACCCCTCCACTTT. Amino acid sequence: CASSSRGQGSPLHF.

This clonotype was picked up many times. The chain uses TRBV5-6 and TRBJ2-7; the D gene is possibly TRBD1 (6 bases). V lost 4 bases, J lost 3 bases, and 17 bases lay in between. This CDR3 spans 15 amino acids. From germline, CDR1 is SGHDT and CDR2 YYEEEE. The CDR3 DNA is TGTGCCAGCAGCCTTACGACAGGCGCCCGCTACGAGCAGTACTTC. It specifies CASSLTTGARYEQYF.